Listed below are T cell receptor beta chains from one sample, sequenced in a study of blood T cell repertoires in COVID-19. TCRdb's copy holds only in-frame clones and misses some; the assay was immunoSEQ multiplex PCR. The sample consists of 200,000 to 300,000 clones, 65% to 85% of them appearing once. The sequencing sample was made of peripheral blood. The receptors were gathered from a human donor in a cohort sampled during active COVID-19. Both conserved end residues are part of each CDR3. A D gene is named only where the DNA matches it firmly. Not all rows give a size; the values are once, few, many and, for expanded clones, a class.

>.|TRBJ2-2|TRBV24-1|.
TGTGCCATCGGAGGGGCGAACACCGGGGAGCTGTTTTTT
CAIGGANTGELFF
>TRBD1|TRBJ2-7|TRBV7-6|.
TGTGCCAGCAGCCCTTCCGGGACAGGGTTCGAGCAGTACTTC
CASSPSGTGFEQYF
>TRBD1|TRBJ2-2|TRBV4-1|.
TGCGCCAGCAGCCGGACAGGGGGCAAATCCGGGGAGCTGTTTTTT
CASSRTGGKSGELFF
>.|TRBJ2-7|TRBV28|.
TGTGCCAGCACCGGATCCGGGTACGAGCAGTACTTC
CASTGSGYEQYF
>TRBD2|TRBJ2-5|TRBV7-9|.
TGTGCCAGCAGCCAGACTAGCGGGGCACAAGAGACCCAGTACTTC
CASSQTSGAQETQYF
>.|TRBJ2-1|TRBV6-5|once
TGTGCCAGCAGCCGCGGAGGAAGCTCCTACAATGAGCAGTTCTTC
CASSRGGSSYNEQFF
>.|TRBJ2-5|TRBV19|.
TGTGCCAGTAGTATCGAGGGTTCAGAGACCCAGTACTTC
CASSIEGSETQYF
>.|TRBJ1-6|TRBV3-1/TRBV3-2|.
TGTGCCAGCAGCCCGACAGGCTCCTATAATTCACCCCTCCACTTT
CASSPTGSYNSPLHF
>TRBD1|TRBJ1-6|TRBV7-2|.
TGTGCCAGCAGCTTAGTTCCGGACAGGGGGCAATCACCCCTCCACTTT
CASSLVPDRGQSPLHF
>.|TRBJ2-4|TRBV11-2|.
TGTGCCAGCAGCCCTCCCCCGGGACTTCTAGCCAAAAACATTCAGTACTTC
CASSPPPGLLAKNIQYF
>.|TRBJ1-3|TRBV7-2|.
TGTGCCAGCAGCTTAGTAACGGGTACTAATGGAAACACCATATATTTT
CASSLVTGTNGNTIYF
>.|TRBJ2-2|TRBV29-1|.
TGCAGCGTTGAAGTAGTCGGTTCGAACACCGGGGAGCTGTTTTTT
CSVEVVGSNTGELFF
>TRBD1|TRBJ2-2|TRBV10-3|.
TGTGCCACTCGACAGGGCCCCGGGGAGCTGTTTTTT
CATRQGPGELFF
>.|TRBJ2-7|TRBV6-5|.
TGTGCCAGCAGTTACCCGACCGGGACTCTCATCTACGAGCAGTACTTC
CASSYPTGTLIYEQYF
>.|TRBJ1-5|TRBV14|.
TGTGCCAGCAGCCAGACAGTCAATCAGCCCCAGCATTTT
CASSQTVNQPQHF
>TRBD2|TRBJ2-1|TRBV5-1|.
TGCGCCAGCAGCTTGCCGGGGGGACCGTACAATGAGCAGTTCTTC
CASSLPGGPYNEQFF
>TRBD1|TRBJ1-2|TRBV30|few
TGTGCCTGGAATAGACAGGGGGTTAACTATGGCTACACCTTC
CAWNRQGVNYGYTF
>.|TRBJ2-7|TRBV7-2|.
TGTGCCAGCAGCTTAGTCCCGGAGAACTACGAGCAGTACTTC
CASSLVPENYEQYF
>.|TRBJ2-5|TRBV5-1|.
TGCGCCAGCAGCTCCAATTCGGGGTTATCAGAGACCCAGTACTTC
CASSSNSGLSETQYF
>TRBD1|TRBJ2-5|TRBV24-1|.
TGTGCCAATGAACCGAGGGGATCACCGGGACAGGGGGCATTGGAGACCCAGTACTTC
CANEPRGSPGQGALETQYF
>.|TRBJ2-7|TRBV4-1|.
TGCGCCAGCAGCCAAGATCAGCCTAGTGGTTACGAGCAGTACTTC
CASSQDQPSGYEQYF
>TRBD1|TRBJ2-1|TRBV3-1/TRBV3-2|.
TGTGCCAGCAGCCCCCGGGACAGGGGGCCGAGCTCCTACAATGAGCAGTTCTTC
CASSPRDRGPSSYNEQFF
>TRBD1|TRBJ2-7|TRBV5-4|few
TGTGCCAGCAGCTCACCGGGACAGGGTACCTACGAGCAGTACTTC
CASSSPGQGTYEQYF
>.|TRBJ2-1|TRBV6-1|.
TGTGCCAGCAGCCCGACTATCAATGAGCAGTTCTTC
CASSPTINEQFF
>TRBD1|TRBJ1-1|TRBV2|.
TGTGCCAGCAACCGGGACAGAGGGTACACTGAAGCTTTCTTT
CASNRDRGYTEAFF
>TRBD1|TRBJ1-5|TRBV6-5|.
TGTGCCAGCAGACCGACAGGGGAGCGGCAGCCCCAGCATTTT
CASRPTGERQPQHF
>.|TRBJ1-2|TRBV3-1/TRBV3-2|.
TGTGCCAGCAGCCCGCCGACAGGTGCGGAGGGCTACACCTTC
CASSPPTGAEGYTF